Below, 16 T cell receptor beta chains from the same sample are listed, as sequenced in a study of T cell responses to AZD1222 COVID-19 vaccine (TCRdb year 2021). The time point label here, explained by the study, means: baseline before first vaccination. The protocol used for the library was the immunoSEQ multiplex PCR assay. What TCRdb holds here is the immuneACCESS table cut down to in-frame rearrangements. Part of the clones is not present; checked against another copy, under half of the missing clones reflect an unresolved V gene, and the others are unexplained. The sample yields approximately 94,000 clones; approximately 90% were counted once. The top ten hold around 1.8% of the sample. The sequences come from peripheral blood, collected on day 0 of AZD1222 vaccination. These receptors all come from an adult in good health.

The genes are TRBV3-1 (or the pseudogene TRBV3-2) and TRBJ1-2; tentatively, D is TRBD1 (5 bases). Germline lookup yields CDR1 LGHDT and CDR2 YNNKEL (reference sequence). V was shortened by 0 bases and J by 6 bases, with 11 bases between the two germline ends. The CDR3 extends over 14 amino acids. CDR3 nucleotides: TGTGCCAGCAGCCAAGACAGGGAAAAACATGGCTACACCTTC. As protein: CASSQDREKHGYTF.

The chain uses TRBV2 and TRBJ1-1, with D possibly being TRBD1 (6 bases). The germline gives CDR1 SNHLY, CDR2 FYNNEI. The CDR3 extends over 14 amino acids. Between the trimmed V and J ends, which lost 7 bases and 4 bases, there was a span of 16 bases. The CDR3 DNA reads TGTGCCAGCACCAGAACAGGGTCGGGCACTGAAGCTTTCTTT. Translating it yields CASTRTGSGTEAFF.

This chain links TRBV19 with TRBJ1-4; tentatively, D is TRBD1 (6 bases). V was trimmed by 7 bases and J by 7 bases, leaving 16 bases between them. CDR3 length: 14 residues. Germline values: CDR1 LNHDA, CDR2 SQIVND (reference sequence). The CDR3 is CASTWGAVGEKLFF. CDR3 bases: TGTGCCAGTACATGGGGGGCGGTAGGTGAAAAACTGTTTTTT.

This chain connects TRBV3-1 (or the pseudogene TRBV3-2) to TRBJ2-3; TRBD1 might be the D (6 bases). The V gene lost 0 bases and the J gene lost 8 bases, with 15 bases spanning the gap. The CDR3 has 15 residues. CDR1 is LGHDT and CDR2 is YNNKEL in the germline V gene (reference sequence). The CDR3: CASSQDLQGSGTQYF. The DNA for the CDR3 is TGTGCCAGCAGCCAAGATTTACAGGGTTCTGGTACGCAGTATTTT.

The CDR3 nucleotides are TGTGCCAGCAGCTGGGACAGGTTGAGCACTGAAGCTTTCTTT. As protein: CASSWDRLSTEAFF. The chain is built from TRBV5-6 and TRBJ1-1; 8 bases fit TRBD1. This CDR3 contains 14 residues. V dropped 3 bases and J dropped 4; count of bases not matched to a gene: 5. The V gene's germline CDR1 is SGHDT and CDR2 YYEEEE. The complete variable domain, with remaining parts taken from reference TRBV5-6 and TRBJ1-1, reads DAGVTQSPTHLIKTRGQQVTLRCSPKSGHDTVSWYQQALGQGPQFIFQYYEEEERQRGNFPDRFSGHQFPNYSSELNVNALLLGDSALYLCASSWDRLSTEAFFGQGTRLTVV.

The chain recombines TRBV12-3 or TRBV12-4 with TRBJ1-3, with D unclear. The V and J ends lost 4 bases and 7 bases respectively, with 11 bases between them. The CDR3 length is 13 residues. CDR3 nucleotides: TGTGCCAGCAGTTCCGGACGCGGGAACACCATATATTTT. Its translation: CASSSGRGNTIYF.

The chain joins TRBV7-8 to TRBJ2-7; 8 bases fit TRBD1. From germline, CDR1 is SGHVS and CDR2 FQNEAQ. Trimming at V came to 2 bases and at J to 5 bases, leaving 17 bases not matched to a gene. CDR3 size: 18 residues. CDR3 amino acids: CASSLSPGTGRLRDEQYF. The DNA of the CDR3 is TGTGCCAGCAGCTTATCGCCCGGGACAGGCCGCTTACGGGACGAGCAGTACTTC.

The CDR3 nucleotides read TGTGCCAGCAGCTCGACAGGAGGGGGCTACGAGCAGTACTTC. It specifies CASSSTGGGYEQYF. The rearrangement uses TRBV11-2 and TRBJ2-7; D possibly matches TRBD1 or TRBD2 (6 bases each). CDR3 length equals 14 residues. V lost 4 bases and J lost 3, with 13 bases in between. The germline CDR1 and CDR2 sequences are SGHAT and FQNNGV.

This clone was counted a few times. This sequence joins TRBV28 and TRBJ1-3, with TRBD1 matching over 8 bases. The CDR3 loop spans 15 amino acids. Germline lookup yields CDR1 MDHEN and CDR2 SYDVKM. Germline trimming cut 9 bases from V and 4 bases from J; bases unmatched to any gene: 11. CDR3 amino acids: CASFEQGQGGNTIYF. In nucleotides, the CDR3 is TGTGCCAGTTTCGAACAAGGACAGGGCGGAAACACCATATATTTT. Full variable domain (outside the CDR3, taken from reference TRBV28 and TRBJ1-3): DVKVTQSSRYLVKRTGEKVFLECVQDMDHENMFWYRQDPGLGLRLIYFSYDVKMKEKGDIPEGYSVSREKKERFSLILESASTNQTSMYLCASFEQGQGGNTIYFGEGSWLTVV.

This clone was seen a single time. The chain joins TRBV30 to TRBJ1-5, with no clear D. CDR1 and CDR2 from the germline V gene are GTSNPN and SVGIG (reference sequence). V was trimmed by 2 bases and J by 4 bases, leaving 9 bases between them. The CDR3 has 13 residues. This CDR3 is CAWSPRENQPQHF. The CDR3 DNA reads TGTGCCTGGAGTCCCCGGGAAAATCAGCCCCAGCATTTT.

This chain connects TRBV4-3 to TRBJ1-6, with D unclear. Germline V lookup: CDR1 LGHNA, CDR2 YSLEER. Trimming took 0 bases from V and 5 from J, leaving 5 bases between them. The CDR3 consists of 14 residues. The CDR3 loop is CASSQDFNNSPLHF. The CDR3 DNA reads TGCGCCAGCAGCCAAGATTTCAATAATTCACCCCTCCACTTT.

The chain is built from TRBV6-2 or TRBV6-3 and TRBJ1-5, with unresolved D. Trimming removed 3 bases at V and 2 bases at J, with 8 bases between. Germline CDR1 and CDR2: MNHEY and SVGEGT. This CDR3 comprises 14 residues. The CDR3 DNA follows: TGTGCCAGCAGTTATTTGAGCGGCAATCAGCCCCAGCATTTT. Translating gives CASSYLSGNQPQHF.

The rearrangement uses TRBV18 and TRBJ1-3; 7 nucleotides line up with TRBD1. Germline V gene data show CDR1 as KGHSH and CDR2 as LQKENI. V was clipped by 1 base and J by 4 bases; unmatched bases: 4. The CDR3 has 15 residues. The CDR3 DNA reads as TGTGCCAGCTCACCACAGGGGGCGGCAGGAAACACCATATATTTT. Amino acid sequence: CASSPQGAAGNTIYF.

This sequence joins TRBV28 and TRBJ2-1, with 7 positions matching TRBD2. CDR1 is MDHEN, CDR2 SYDVKM, per germline. The CDR3 loop spans 18 amino acids. The V gene end was trimmed by 0 bases and the J gene end by 2 bases; junction bases not matched to a gene: 10. The chain's CDR3 is CASSLWGDYSAPYNEQFF. The CDR3, as DNA: TGTGCCAGCAGTTTATGGGGGGACTACTCAGCGCCCTACAATGAGCAGTTCTTC. Variable domain in full (rest from reference TRBV28 and TRBJ2-1): DVKVTQSSRYLVKRTGEKVFLECVQDMDHENMFWYRQDPGLGLRLIYFSYDVKMKEKGDIPEGYSVSREKKERFSLILESASTNQTSMYLCASSLWGDYSAPYNEQFFGPGTRLTVL.

This clone was observed a single time. The V call is TRBV28, the J call TRBJ1-2; a possible D gene is TRBD1 (5 bases). This CDR3 is built from 16 residues. Germline V gene sequence: CDR1 MDHEN, CDR2 SYDVKM. The ends were cut back, 4 bases at V and 4 bases at J, with 19 bases in the middle. CDR3 sequence reads: CASSSPWGDGRYGYTF. The CDR3 bases are TGTGCCAGCAGTTCCCCCTGGGGGGACGGACGCTATGGCTACACCTTC.

About this clone itself: Additional DNA sequences in this sample encode the identical CDR3. The CDR3 region has the DNA TGTGCCAGCAGCTCGAGCTCCTACGAGCAGTACTTC. This translates into CASSSSSYEQYF. The J gene is TRBJ2-7, the V gene TRBV7-9; D unresolved. The V end lost 4 bases, the J end lost 0 bases, and 4 bases lay between the germline ends. The CDR3 consists of 12 residues. Germline V gene data show CDR1 as SEHNR and CDR2 as FQNEAQ (reference sequence).